The sequence of this TCR beta chain was determined in a study of blood T cell repertoires in COVID-19 (dated by TCRdb to about 2020). Concerning the study at large: Collaborator samples came from the United States, Italy and Spain and covered acute and convalescent phases of COVID-19. The prospective study material was composed of cDNA or gDNA derived from T cells, B-cell-depleted T cells, or PBMCs. Subjects who had been exposed to COVID-19, were actively infected with it, or had recovered from it provided the deeply sampled blood TCRbeta repertoires that made up the dataset. The repertoires were made available in a free public database intended to serve as a resource for research on the immune response to SARS-CoV-2. The samples were drawn from the first 160 participants of the ongoing ImmuneRACE study and from some 1,300 subjects provided by 6 global collaborators. Sample metadata almost always included a de-identified subject ID, COVID-19 status, age in years and sex. Where HLA class I and class II types were available, the types were taken from metadata supplied by the sample provider, not from assay-based typing. General study outcomes and caveats: The amount of clinical and demographic metadata varied by source and participant and was provided uncurated.

V gives up 3 bases and J gives up 0 bases, and the segment between their germline ends measures 11 bases. Inclusive of the bounding cysteine and phenylalanine, the CDR3 is 15 residues long. Just CDR3 DNA is preserved here, 45 bases in frame from base 1. CDR1 and CDR2 (SGHRS, YFSETQ) derive from the germline V gene. The immunoSEQ Assay, a bias-controlled multiplex PCR, was used to amplify TCRbeta CDR3 regions from genomic DNA. The original pipeline was this. The number of nucleated cells in each sample was estimated by amplification of reference gene primers within the assay. To quantify the absolute abundance of each unique TCRbeta CDR3 rearrangement, sequence reads were collapsed and filtered. For each sample, productive Simpson clonality was calculated as the square root of Simpson's diversity index across productive rearrangements. TCRdb provides this immuneACCESS table in a form limited to in-frame rearrangements. Some clones are lacking; in checked studies, under half of them reflect an unresolved V gene, and why the rest are absent is not known. Clone size and the V and J calls come from that table; the DNA yielded D and trimming. For this sample there are about 220,000 clones; about 80% appear just once. The ten largest clones take up 2% to 3% of the sample.

Each collaborating institution followed its own protocols to collect whole blood in K2EDTA tubes. Collaborator samples were shipped for TCRbeta analysis as frozen whole blood, isolated PBMCs, or DNA extracted from either sample type. For this clone: No antigen is known for it. There are no base qualities to consult, and no much larger clone falls within one base.

The sequenced sample consisted of peripheral blood. The receptor was isolated from a woman aged 40 to 50 with active or convalescent COVID-19. The chain links TRBV5-1 with TRBJ2-3; the D segment could be TRBD2, given 6 matching bases. The CDR3 amino acid sequence is: CASSSGGDSTDTQYF. The nucleotide sequence reads as follows: TGCGCCAGCAGCTCAGGAGGGGATAGCACAGATACGCAGTATTTT.